The 32 T cell receptor beta chains below come from one sample, sequenced in a study of blood T cell repertoires in COVID-19. Measured with immunoSEQ multiplex PCR; TCRdb has only the in-frame clones, and not every one. The data show 230,000 or so clones, with approximately 82% seen just once and around 2.4% held by the top ten. Sequencing used peripheral blood. The receptors stem from a man aged 35 to 55 who had recovered from COVID-19.

The chain joins TRBV6-2 or TRBV6-3 to TRBJ1-1; D gene ambiguous. The germline CDR1 and CDR2 sequences are MNHEY and SVGEGT. The ends were cut back, 0 bases at V and 1 base at J, with 3 bases in the middle. The CDR3 consists of 13 residues. The CDR3 spells CASSYSKNTEAFF. In DNA form, the CDR3 reads TGTGCCAGCAGTTACTCCAAGAACACTGAAGCTTTCTTT.

CDR3 coding DNA: TGTGCCAGCAGCCCGACAGTTTACGAGCAGTACTTC. It yields the protein CASSPTVYEQYF. The chain combines TRBV5-5 with TRBJ2-7, with D possibly matching TRBD1 (5 bases). CDR1 and CDR2 (germline): SGHKS, YYEKEE (reference sequence). CDR3 length equals 12 residues. V was pared by 4 bases and J by 4 bases, with 9 bases between.

The chain combines TRBV30 with TRBJ1-2; D is possibly TRBD1 (5 bases). CDR3 size: 14 residues. Trimming stripped 5 bases from V and 1 base from J, with 14 bases between. CDR1 is GTSNPN, CDR2 SVGIG, per germline (reference sequence). DNA of the CDR3: TGTGCCTGGGGAGGGGAGAACCTTAACTATGGCTACACCTTC. Its protein is CAWGGENLNYGYTF.

This rearrangement joins TRBV10-3 to TRBJ1-1, with a possible D match to TRBD1 (6 bases). CDR3 length: 15 residues. V was trimmed by 3 bases and J by 3 bases, leaving 14 bases between them. Looked up from germline, CDR1 is ENHRY and CDR2 is SYGVKD. DNA of the CDR3: TGTGCCATCAGTGATCGAGGGGGATCCTACACTGAAGCTTTCTTT. Translation gives CAISDRGGSYTEAFF.

CDR3 DNA: TGTGCCAGCCGCCCGACAGGGATGAACACTGAAGCTTTCTTT. Translated, it gives CASRPTGMNTEAFF. V and J are TRBV19 and TRBJ1-1; 7 bases map to TRBD1. CDR3 length: 14 amino acids. Germline lookup yields CDR1 LNHDA and CDR2 SQIVND (reference sequence). The J segment lost 0 bases and the V segment lost 9 bases, leaving 7 bases of the junction unmatched.

The CDR3 here is CASSVLSGVSHNEQFF. The DNA for the CDR3 is TGTGCCAGCAGCGTACTCTCGGGAGTGTCCCACAATGAGCAGTTCTTC. This chain uses TRBV9 with TRBJ2-1, with D perhaps TRBD2 (6 bases). The CDR3 is made up of 16 amino acids. The ends were cut back, 1 base at V and 5 bases at J, with 16 bases in the middle. Germline CDR1 is SGDLS and CDR2 is YYNGEE.

V and J are TRBV7-8 and TRBJ1-2, with 7 bases aligning to TRBD1. Trimming cost V 0 bases and J 10 bases; bases outside gene matches: 5. Looked up from germline, CDR1 is SGHVS and CDR2 is FQNEAQ. The CDR3 loop spans 13 amino acids. The CDR3 loop reads CASSLAGTATYTF. In nucleotides, the CDR3 is TGTGCCAGCAGCTTAGCAGGGACAGCTACCTACACCTTC.

The V gene is TRBV27, the J gene TRBJ1-1; D is unresolved. This CDR3 is built from 14 residues. Per germline, CDR1 MNHEY and CDR2 SMNVEV (reference sequence). V lost 6 bases, J lost 5 bases, and 16 bases lay in between. The CDR3 loop is CASSLVKTGTEAFF. CDR3 DNA: TGTGCCAGCAGCTTAGTCAAAACGGGGACTGAAGCTTTCTTT.

This chain uses TRBV5-4 with TRBJ2-5; 7 bases agree with TRBD2. This CDR3 comprises 15 residues. V lost 0 bases and J lost 4; bases outside the gene matches: 6. Germline CDR1 and CDR2: SGHNT and YYREEE (reference sequence). The CDR3 loop is CASSLVAGEGETQYF. The DNA of the CDR3 is TGTGCCAGCAGCTTGGTCGCGGGGGAGGGAGAGACCCAGTACTTC. Complete variable domain (other parts from reference TRBV5-4 and TRBJ2-5): ETGVTQSPTHLIKTRGQQVTLRCSSQSGHNTVSWYQQALGQGPQFIFQYYREEENGRGNFPPRFSGLQFPNYSSELNVNALELDDSALYLCASSLVAGEGETQYFGPGTRLLVL.

The chain links TRBV4-1 to TRBJ1-1; tentative D call: TRBD1 (5 bases). Trimming pared 0 bases from V and 4 bases from J, leaving 15 bases between. CDR1 and CDR2 (germline): MGHRA, YSYEKL. There are 16 residues in the CDR3. CDR3 region: CASSQDRASGPTEAFF. The CDR3 nucleotides are TGCGCCAGCAGCCAAGATAGGGCATCAGGGCCCACTGAAGCTTTCTTT.

CDR3 in DNA: TGTGCCAGCAGCTTTGAGAGCGGGGGTCTCTACGAGCAGTACTTC. It yields the protein CASSFESGGLYEQYF. This chain uses TRBV7-9 with TRBJ2-7, with 8 nucleotides matching TRBD2. CDR1 and CDR2 from the germline V gene are SEHNR and FQNEAQ (reference sequence). The ends lost 3 bases at V and 3 bases at J; junction bases unmatched: 7. The CDR3 has 15 amino acids.

The gene calls are TRBV7-9 and TRBJ2-3; 8 nucleotides line up with TRBD2. The CDR3 loop spans 18 amino acids. Germline lookup yields CDR1 SEHNR and CDR2 FQNEAQ (reference sequence). Losses at the gene ends were 1 base for V and 2 bases for J; bases not matched to a gene: 11. Written as DNA, the CDR3 is TGTGCCAGCAGCTTAGTTTTCACAACTAGCGGTCTCACAGATACGCAGTATTTT. This translates into CASSLVFTTSGLTDTQYF.

The CDR3 sequence: CSVVSAGRETQYF. The CDR3, as DNA: TGCAGCGTTGTTTCGGCGGGACGGGAGACCCAGTACTTC. This sequence joins TRBV29-1 and TRBJ2-5; TRBD2 is a possible D gene (6 bases). There are 13 residues in the CDR3. V was clipped by 4 bases and J by 5 bases, with 14 bases between them. Germline-derived CDR1 and CDR2 are SQVTM and ANQGSEA.

This clone was detected once. The chain employs TRBV29-1 and TRBJ2-3, with 9 bases matching TRBD2. This CDR3 contains 14 residues. CDR1 is SQVTM, CDR2 ANQGSEA, per germline. The J segment lost 8 bases and the V segment lost 7 bases, leaving 13 bases of the junction unmatched. CDR3 protein: CSGGTAGGQGTQYF. The DNA of the CDR3 is TGCAGCGGGGGGACGGCGGGAGGGCAGGGTACGCAGTATTTT.

The V call is TRBV5-1, the J call TRBJ1-2, with TRBD1 matching over 7 bases. The CDR3 spans 14 residues. The ends lost 4 bases at V and 2 bases at J; junction bases unmatched: 5. Per germline, CDR1 SGHRS and CDR2 YFSETQ. CDR3 sequence (DNA): TGCGCCAGCAGCCGGGAGGGACAGAACTATGGCTACACCTTC. It translates to CASSREGQNYGYTF.

There are a few counts of this clone. This chain uses TRBV4-1 with TRBJ2-5; no definite D call. The CDR3 length is 13 residues. V was clipped by 3 bases and J by 4 bases, with 9 bases between them. Germline-derived CDR1 and CDR2 are MGHRA and YSYEKL. CDR3 in DNA: TGCGCCAGCAGCCAGTGGCAGGCAGAGACCCAGTACTTC. Its translation is CASSQWQAETQYF.

The V and J genes are TRBV7-2 and TRBJ1-6; a weak D match, TRBD1 (6 bases). V was pared by 1 base and J by 7 bases, with 17 bases between. The CDR3 has 17 amino acids. In germline, CDR1 is SGHTA, CDR2 FQGNSA. The CDR3 protein is CASSLGGGGGFNSPLHF. The CDR3 nucleotides read TGTGCCAGCAGCTTAGGAGGGGGTGGGGGATTCAATTCACCCCTCCACTTT.

The gene calls are TRBV6-5 and TRBJ2-3; the D gene is possibly TRBD2 (6 bases). Germline V gene data show CDR1 as MNHEY and CDR2 as SVGAGI. V dropped 6 bases and J dropped 6 bases, with 19 bases sitting between them. The CDR3 spans 15 residues. The CDR3 protein is CASRNDYGGTDTQYF. Written as DNA, the CDR3 is TGTGCCAGCAGGAATGATTATGGGGGGACGGATACGCAGTATTTT.

The V and J genes are TRBV27 and TRBJ1-1; 9 bases are shared with TRBD1. The junction had 8 bases not matched to a gene; V was cut back by 0 bases and J by 0 bases. The length of the CDR3 is 18 residues. Germline-derived CDR1 and CDR2 are MNHEY and SMNVEV (reference sequence). The CDR3 DNA follows: TGTGCCAGCAGTTTATCGGGACAGGGCACTTTAATGAACACTGAAGCTTTCTTT. Its protein is CASSLSGQGTLMNTEAFF.

The chain links TRBV10-3 to TRBJ2-6; D is uncertain. The CDR3 has 16 residues. Germline-derived CDR1 and CDR2 are ENHRY and SYGVKD. V shed 0 bases and J shed 2 bases, with 8 bases lying between them. CDR3 in DNA: TGTGCCATCAGTGAGTCAGCGTACCCTGGGGCCAACGTCCTGACTTTC. Its translation is CAISESAYPGANVLTF.

The chain links TRBV6-5 to TRBJ1-2; D may be TRBD1 (6 bases). V lost 5 bases to trimming and J lost 3 bases, with 10 bases between them. The CDR3 contains 13 residues. CDR1 and CDR2 (germline): MNHEY, SVGAGI. The CDR3 sequence is CASSTGTDYGYTF. The CDR3 bases are TGTGCCAGCAGTACAGGGACGGACTATGGCTACACCTTC.

The chain combines TRBV24-1 with TRBJ1-2; TRBD1 aligns across 9 bases. Germline V lookup: CDR1 KGHDR, CDR2 SFDVKD. The trim removed 9 bases at V and 4 bases at J, leaving 8 bases unmatched. This CDR3 contains 14 residues. The CDR3 loop reads CATPAGTGSYGYTF. DNA for the CDR3: TGTGCCACCCCCGCGGGGACAGGGAGCTATGGCTACACCTTC.

This chain links TRBV6-2 or TRBV6-3 with TRBJ2-1, with D tentatively TRBD1 (5 bases). The V and J ends lost 2 bases and 4 bases respectively, with 18 bases between them. The CDR3 is 17 residues long. Looked up from germline, CDR1 is MNHEY and CDR2 is SVGEGT. The CDR3 is CASSYRPKGSRYNEQFF. DNA for the CDR3: TGTGCCAGCAGTTACCGCCCGAAGGGGTCAAGGTACAATGAGCAGTTCTTC.

The chain links TRBV5-6 to TRBJ1-2; TRBD1 matches at 8 bases. The V gene's germline CDR1 is SGHDT and CDR2 YYEEEE. Losses at the gene ends were 0 bases for V and 8 bases for J; bases not matched to a gene: 6. This CDR3 is built from 14 residues. The CDR3 reads CASSLGQGARGYTF. The CDR3 DNA reads as TGTGCCAGCAGCTTGGGGCAGGGGGCGCGGGGCTACACCTTC. Full variable domain (missing parts from reference TRBV5-6 and TRBJ1-2): DAGVTQSPTHLIKTRGQQVTLRCSPKSGHDTVSWYQQALGQGPQFIFQYYEEEERQRGNFPDRFSGHQFPNYSSELNVNALLLGDSALYLCASSLGQGARGYTFGSGTRLTVV.

Of note for this clone: The junction shows a germline mismatch at one end, possibly a read error. The rearrangement links TRBV11-2 to TRBJ2-7; TRBD1 might be the D (5 bases). The CDR3 runs to 14 residues. Germline V gene sequence: CDR1 SGHAT, CDR2 FQNNGV. The CDR3 nucleotides read TGTGCCAGCAGCTTATTTGGACAAGGGTACGGGCAGTACTTC. Residues: CASSLFGQGYGQYF.

V and J are TRBV5-1 and TRBJ1-1, with 9 bases fitting TRBD1. Germline V CDR1 and CDR2: SGHRS, YFSETQ. J was trimmed by 5 bases and V by 4 bases; bases with no gene match: 12. The CDR3 contains 16 residues. CDR3 sequence: CASSHLGTGILTEAFF. For the CDR3, the DNA is TGCGCCAGCAGCCACTTGGGGACAGGGATTTTGACTGAAGCTTTCTTT.

The chain joins TRBV7-2 to TRBJ2-7, with D hard to call. Germline V lookup: CDR1 SGHTA, CDR2 FQGNSA. Trimming cost V 0 bases and J 0 bases, with 6 bases left between them. CDR3 length equals 14 residues. CDR3 nucleotides: TGTGCCAGCAGCTTAGCCCCTAGCTCCTACGAGCAGTACTTC. Residues: CASSLAPSSYEQYF.

This sequence joins TRBV10-3 and TRBJ1-1; TRBD1 matches 8 bases. CDR1 is ENHRY, CDR2 SYGVKD, per germline. V dropped 6 bases and J dropped 3; count of bases not matched to a gene: 9. The CDR3 runs to 15 residues. CDR3 in DNA: TGTGCCATCAGGCCGTTAGGACAGGGCGACACTGAAGCTTTCTTT. Its translation: CAIRPLGQGDTEAFF.

The CDR3: CASSFPAGEYQNIQYF. Written as DNA, the CDR3 is TGTGCCAGCAGCTTTCCTGCAGGGGAATACCAAAACATTCAGTACTTC. The rearrangement links TRBV7-9 to TRBJ2-4, with a weak D call TRBD1 (6 bases). The length of the CDR3 is 16 residues. Trimming removed 3 bases from V and 5 bases from J, with 17 bases in between. Per germline, CDR1 SEHNR and CDR2 FQNEAQ (reference sequence).

The chain combines TRBV18 with TRBJ1-1; D gene ambiguous. This CDR3 region has 18 residues. The V end lost 1 base, the J end lost 0 bases, and 18 bases lay between the germline ends. Germline V lookup: CDR1 KGHSH, CDR2 LQKENI. DNA of the CDR3: TGTGCCAGCTCACCACGGTTCCCCGAGACATATATGAACACTGAAGCTTTCTTT. Amino acid sequence: CASSPRFPETYMNTEAFF.

The chain is built from TRBV10-2 and TRBJ2-1, with TRBD2 matching over 11 bases. The CDR3 covers 15 residues. From germline, CDR1 is WSHSY and CDR2 SAAADI. With 7 bases clipped from V and 3 bases from J, the junction kept 5 bases outside the gene matches. The CDR3 region is CASTKTSGNYNEQFF. CDR3 DNA: TGCGCCAGCACGAAGACTAGCGGGAACTACAATGAGCAGTTCTTC.

The V gene is TRBV4-3, the J gene TRBJ2-5; unclear D gene. The CDR3 covers 13 residues. Looked up from germline, CDR1 is LGHNA and CDR2 is YSLEER. Between the trimmed V and J ends, which lost 3 bases and 0 bases, there was a span of 5 bases. Here the CDR3 reads CASSQGYQETQYF. As DNA, the CDR3 is TGCGCCAGCAGCCAGGGCTACCAAGAGACCCAGTACTTC.